This is a list of T cell receptor beta chains from one sample in a study of blood T cell repertoires in COVID-19. TCRdb's copy holds only in-frame clones and misses some; the assay was immunoSEQ multiplex PCR. The table has some 83,000 clones, more than 75% seen once. The sample taken for sequencing was peripheral blood. The receptors derive from a man aged 50 to 59 with active COVID-19. CDR3s include the opening cysteine and the closing phenylalanine or tryptophan. D genes are given only for firm matches. Clone size appears in some rows only: once, few, many, or a class for an expanded clone.

>-|TRBV6-5|TRBJ1-6|-
TGTGCCAGCAGTTACTCGAGGGCCGCTGGGAATTCACCCCTCCACTTT
CASSYSRAAGNSPLHF
>-|TRBV6-2/TRBV6-3|TRBJ2-1|-
TGTGCCAGCAGTTCCCAAATCAGCTACAATGAGCAGTTCTTC
CASSSQISYNEQFF
>-|TRBV25-1|TRBJ1-1|-
TGTGCCAGCAGTGGCCCTGACAGGAGTGAAGCTTTCTTT
CASSGPDRSEAFF
>few|TRBV11-2|TRBJ1-2|-
TGTGCCAGCAGGGGAGAGGGCTATGGCTACACCTTC
CASRGEGYGYTF
>-|TRBV28|TRBJ1-2|TRBD1
TGTGCCAGCAGTTTCTCGTCACAGGGGACCTATGGCTACACCTTC
CASSFSSQGTYGYTF
>-|TRBV6-5|TRBJ2-6|TRBD1
TGTGCCAGCAGCCTCCAGGGGGCTGGGGCCAACGTCCTGACTTTC
CASSLQGAGANVLTF
>-|TRBV9|TRBJ2-3|TRBD1
TGTGCCAGCAGCGTAGGGACAGGGTACGCAGATACGCAGTATTTT
CASSVGTGYADTQYF
>-|TRBV29-1|TRBJ2-7|TRBD2
TGCAGCGTTGCCCCGACGATCGGGCCGGGAGGGGAGCAGTACTTC
CSVAPTIGPGGEQYF
>-|TRBV3-1/TRBV3-2|TRBJ2-1|-
TGTGCCAGCAGATCCACCGGGACTGGGAACAATGAGCAGTTCTTC
CASRSTGTGNNEQFF
>once|TRBV7-2|TRBJ2-1|TRBD2
TGTGCCAGCAGCCCCGGGACTAGCGGGAGGGCGAAAGTAGGGGATGAGCAGTTCTTC
CASSPGTSGRAKVGDEQFF
>few|TRBV4-1|TRBJ1-2|-
TGCGCCAGCAGCCAAGGGATACAGGGCTATGGCTACACCTTC
CASSQGIQGYGYTF
>-|TRBV5-5|TRBJ2-7|-
TGTGCCAGCAGCTTCAGGACAGACCCCACCGAGCAGTACTTC
CASSFRTDPTEQYF
>-|TRBV11-2|TRBJ2-2|TRBD1
TGTGCCAGCCGGGAGTGGGGACAGGGGAACACCGGGGAGCTGTTTTTT
CASREWGQGNTGELFF
>-|TRBV4-2|TRBJ1-2|TRBD1
TGTGCCAGCAGCCAAGGGACAGGGGGCTATGGCTACACCTTC
CASSQGTGGYGYTF
>-|TRBV4-3|TRBJ2-7|-
TGCGCCAGCAGCCAAGAGTCGTCGGGCTACGAGCAGTACTTC
CASSQESSGYEQYF
>-|TRBV19|TRBJ1-6|-
TGTGCCAGTAGTATACCTGAACGGAGGTCCTATAATTCACCCCTCCACTTT
CASSIPERRSYNSPLHF
>-|TRBV18|TRBJ2-2|-
TGTGCCAGCTCACCGGCTAGCGCGAACACCGGGGAGCTGTTTTTT
CASSPASANTGELFF
>many|TRBV3-1/TRBV3-2|TRBJ2-7|-
TGTGCCAGCAGCCCCGGGGCAGGGGCGGCCGAGCAGTACTTC
CASSPGAGAAEQYF
>once|TRBV7-2|TRBJ1-2|TRBD1
TGTGCCAGCAGCCTGAGTGGGACAGGGGTAGGCTACACCTTC
CASSLSGTGVGYTF
>once|TRBV18|TRBJ2-3|TRBD2
TGTGCCAGCTCCCTAAGCGGGAGAGGCACAGATACGCAGTATTTT
CASSLSGRGTDTQYF
>-|TRBV5-1|TRBJ2-2|TRBD1
TGCGCCAGCAGCTTGGTGACAGGGGGCACCGGGGAGCTGTTTTTT
CASSLVTGGTGELFF
>-|TRBV7-2|TRBJ1-2|TRBD1
TGTGCCAGCAGTCAGGGGGCTTCTCTCTATGGCTACACCTTC
CASSQGASLYGYTF
>-|TRBV30|TRBJ2-7|-
TGTGCCTGGACTGGCACAGGGGGGGCGTGGGAGCAGTACTTC
CAWTGTGGAWEQYF
>-|TRBV24-1|TRBJ1-2|TRBD1
TGTGCCACCAGTGACACGGGACAGGCATCCTATGGCTACACCTTC
CATSDTGQASYGYTF
>once|TRBV7-2|TRBJ2-3|TRBD2
TGTGCCAGCAGCCCGACCGGGGGGACCACAGATACGCAGTATTTT
CASSPTGGTTDTQYF
>-|TRBV28|TRBJ2-7|TRBD1
TGTGCCAGCAGGACAGGGAGCTCCTACGAGCAGTACTTC
CASRTGSSYEQYF
>-|TRBV23-1|TRBJ2-1|TRBD2
TGCGCCAGCAGTCAATCGGGGGGGACCGCAGCCTACAATGAGCAGTTCTTC
CASSQSGGTAAYNEQFF
>-|TRBV28|TRBJ2-1|-
TGTGCCAGCAGCCGAGGCCCCTTAACAGGTGAGCAGTTCTTC
CASSRGPLTGEQFF
>-|TRBV15|TRBJ2-1|-
TGTGCCACCAGCAGAGATAGGGGTGGGGATGAGCAGTTCTTC
CATSRDRGGDEQFF
>once|TRBV7-2|TRBJ1-2|TRBD1
TGTGCCAGCACCCTGACCGGGACAGCCTACTATGGCTACACCTTC
CASTLTGTAYYGYTF
>-|TRBV7-6|TRBJ1-3|-
TGTGCCAGCAGCCTACAGGGTTACTCTGGAAACACCATATATTTT
CASSLQGYSGNTIYF
>-|TRBV5-6|TRBJ1-2|TRBD1
TGTGCCAGCGGGACAGGGGGCTGGTATGGCTACACCTTC
CASGTGGWYGYTF
>-|TRBV14|TRBJ1-6|-
TGTGCCAGCAGCCAATCCAGGCGGGGTGATTCACCCCTCCACTTT
CASSQSRRGDSPLHF
>-|TRBV5-1|TRBJ1-1|-
TGCGCCAGCAGCTTGAATAAACTCGCGAACACTGAAGCTTTCTTT
CASSLNKLANTEAFF
>-|TRBV5-6|TRBJ2-3|TRBD2
TGTGCCAGCAGCTTGGAGTTGGGACTAGCGGGAGACATTACAGATACGCAGTATTTT
CASSLELGLAGDITDTQYF
>few|TRBV28|TRBJ1-4|TRBD1
TGTGCCAGCCTAGCAGGACAGGGGCAGGGTGAAAAACTGTTTTTT
CASLAGQGQGEKLFF
>-|TRBV11-2|TRBJ2-5|-
TGTGCCAGCAGCTTAGCGCTTCGGTCTCTCGAGACCCAGTACTTC
CASSLALRSLETQYF
>-|TRBV15|TRBJ2-7|-
TGTGCCACCAGCACCGGACTCGTTAACTACGAGCAGTACTTC
CATSTGLVNYEQYF
>few|TRBV5-1|TRBJ1-3|TRBD1
TGCGCCAGCAGCCCGGGACAGGCGAGCTCTGGAAACACCATATATTTT
CASSPGQASSGNTIYF
>few|TRBV4-2|TRBJ1-5|-
TGTGCCAGCAGCCAAGATCATCAGGATAATTCGCCCCAGCATTTT
CASSQDHQDNSPQHF